This T cell receptor (beta chain) was sequenced during a study of blood T cells in healthy people across ages. V lost 0 bases, J lost 7 bases, and 5 bases stayed unmatched. This CDR3 has 13 residues. CDR1 is DFQATT, CDR2 SNEGSKA, per germline (reference sequence). Isolating PBMCs gave at least 6 million of these cells per sample. With a J-beta primer mix and a sample-barcoded 5' primer, a second PCR ran roughly 7 to 11 cycles. TCRdb fed the 5' RACE reads into MiXCR, producing one record per CDR3 protein. This table holds 1,300,000 or so distinct CDR3 sequences, roughly 59% found once. This clonotype was counted a few times.

The chain employs TRBV20-1 and TRBJ1-2, with TRBD1 matching over 7 bases. Sequences were obtained from blood. The receptor's source is a man in his late teens or twenties in good health. The CDR3: CSARDDRVAGYTF. Here the CDR3 DNA reads TGCAGTGCTAGAGATGACAGGGTGGCTGGCTACACCTTC.